This is a list of T cell receptor beta chains from one sample in a study of blood T cell repertoires in COVID-19. The protocol was immunoSEQ multiplex PCR, while the TCRdb copy is restricted to in-frame clones and leaves out a portion. The sample includes roughly 120,000 clones, roughly 90% of them seen just once. The sequenced sample consisted of peripheral blood. Source of these receptors: a man aged 55 to 69 with COVID-19, enrolled during active disease. The CDR3 runs from the conserved cysteine through the conserved F or W. D genes are given only for firm matches. Not every row has a clone size; where given, it reads once, few, many or a size class.

v_gene	abundance	d_gene	len	j_gene	CDR3aa	CDR3nt
TRBV11-2	once	NA	15	TRBJ2-1	CASSLSGVLSNEQFF	TGTGCCAGCAGCTTGTCAGGGGTACTAAGCAATGAGCAGTTCTTC
TRBV25-1	few	TRBD2	14	TRBJ2-1	CASRGLSPYNEQFF	TGTGCCAGCAGGGGACTAAGTCCGTACAATGAGCAGTTCTTC
TRBV7-6	NA	TRBD2	19	TRBJ2-5	CASSPRSSGTSGREETQYF	TGTGCCAGCAGCCCCCGGTCGTCCGGGACTAGCGGGAGGGAAGAGACCCAGTACTTC
TRBV10-1	NA	NA	16	TRBJ2-7	CASSRGRQGGTYEQYF	TGCGCCAGCAGTAGGGGCCGGCAGGGGGGCACCTACGAGCAGTACTTC
TRBV28	NA	TRBD1	16	TRBJ2-7	CASSLSRDRPTYEQYF	TGTGCCAGCAGTTTATCCCGGGACAGGCCTACCTACGAGCAGTACTTC
TRBV11-2	NA	NA	16	TRBJ2-3	CASSLFHSPSTDTQYF	TGTGCCAGCAGCTTATTCCACTCCCCTAGCACAGATACGCAGTATTTT
TRBV7-2	NA	TRBD1	14	TRBJ2-7	CASSPGTGVREQYF	TGTGCCAGCAGCCCCGGGACAGGGGTGAGGGAGCAGTACTTC
TRBV5-4	NA	TRBD1	16	TRBJ1-5	CASSLGGQASNQPQHF	TGTGCCAGCAGCTTGGGCGGACAGGCGAGCAATCAGCCCCAGCATTTT
TRBV10-2	NA	TRBD1	15	TRBJ1-5	CASSPGQDSNQPQHF	TGCGCCAGCAGCCCCGGACAGGATAGCAATCAGCCCCAGCATTTT
TRBV7-2	NA	NA	14	TRBJ1-2	CASSLAWGLEGYTF	TGTGCCAGCAGCTTAGCGTGGGGGCTTGAAGGCTACACCTTC
TRBV11-2	once	TRBD2	17	TRBJ2-7	CASSLEWRLAGDYEQYF	TGTGCCAGCAGCTTAGAGTGGCGACTAGCGGGAGACTACGAGCAGTACTTC
TRBV19	NA	NA	13	TRBJ1-5	CASSMWGPGPQHF	TGTGCCAGTAGTATGTGGGGCCCGGGGCCCCAGCATTTT
TRBV9	NA	TRBD1	15	TRBJ1-5	CASSVGQGDDQPQHF	TGTGCCAGCAGCGTCGGACAGGGTGACGATCAGCCCCAGCATTTT
TRBV7-8	NA	TRBD1	17	TRBJ1-5	CASSFLWTGGTNQPQHF	TGTGCCAGCAGCTTTTTGTGGACAGGGGGCACCAATCAGCCCCAGCATTTT
TRBV5-5	few	NA	14	TRBJ2-7	CASSLAGRSYEQYF	TGTGCCAGCAGCTTGGCAGGTCGCTCCTACGAGCAGTACTTC
TRBV3-1/TRBV3-2	NA	TRBD1	14	TRBJ1-1	CASSQLDRVPEAFF	TGTGCCAGCAGCCAACTAGACAGGGTGCCTGAAGCTTTCTTT
TRBV7-3	once	NA	13	TRBJ2-7	CASSSSSAYEQYF	TGTGCCAGCAGCTCGAGTTCCGCCTACGAGCAGTACTTC
TRBV4-1	NA	NA	18	TRBJ2-3	CASSRPRAAGLITDTQYF	TGCGCCAGCAGCCGACCTCGGGCTGCGGGACTTATCACAGATACGCAGTATTTT
TRBV7-6	NA	NA	12	TRBJ2-1	CASSLTRDEQFF	TGTGCCAGCAGTCTGACTAGGGATGAGCAGTTCTTC
TRBV28	NA	TRBD1	13	TRBJ1-1	CASKQGDNTEAFF	TGTGCCAGCAAGCAGGGGGATAACACTGAAGCTTTCTTT
TRBV9	NA	NA	14	TRBJ1-6	CASSDTDYNSPLHF	TGTGCCAGCAGCGATACAGACTATAATTCACCCCTCCACTTT
TRBV7-9	NA	TRBD1	14	TRBJ2-7	CASSLGQGPFEQYF	TGTGCCAGCAGCTTGGGACAGGGGCCTTTCGAGCAGTACTTC
TRBV5-6	NA	TRBD1	14	TRBJ1-2	CASSPGTAIYGYTF	TGTGCCAGCAGCCCAGGGACAGCGATCTATGGCTACACCTTC
TRBV5-1	NA	NA	15	TRBJ1-2	CASSLYRGPRDGYTF	TGCGCCAGCAGCTTGTATAGGGGCCCTCGGGATGGCTACACCTTC
TRBV27	few	NA	15	TRBJ1-5	CASREGVVSNQPQHF	TGTGCCAGCCGTGAGGGGGTAGTAAGCAATCAGCCCCAGCATTTT
TRBV12-3/TRBV12-4	NA	TRBD1	13	TRBJ2-7	CASTRDSSYEQYF	TGTGCCAGCACCCGGGACAGCTCCTACGAGCAGTACTTC
TRBV6-4	once	NA	15	TRBJ1-1	CASSPEPGLNTEAFF	TGTGCCAGCAGCCCTGAGCCAGGCTTGAACACTGAAGCTTTCTTT
TRBV19	NA	NA	14	TRBJ2-4	CASSTQVAKNIQYF	TGTGCCAGTAGTACCCAGGTAGCCAAAAACATTCAGTACTTC
TRBV5-4	NA	NA	12	TRBJ1-2	CASSFGEGGYTF	TGTGCCAGCAGCTTTGGTGAGGGTGGCTACACCTTC
TRBV24-1	NA	NA	13	TRBJ1-1	CATSARSGTEAFF	TGTGCCACCAGTGCTCGGTCGGGCACTGAAGCTTTCTTT
TRBV30	NA	TRBD1	14	TRBJ2-7	CAWSEGQGGYEQYF	TGTGCCTGGAGTGAGGGACAGGGGGGGTACGAGCAGTACTTC
TRBV4-1	NA	TRBD2	17	TRBJ2-3	CASSQEGSGRLTDTQYF	TGCGCCAGCAGCCAAGAAGGTAGCGGGAGACTAACAGATACGCAGTATTTT
TRBV3-1/TRBV3-2	NA	TRBD2	17	TRBJ2-1	CASSQGKGTTTYNEQFF	TGTGCCAGCAGCCAAGGTAAGGGGACTACCACCTACAATGAGCAGTTCTTC
TRBV7-9	many	NA	14	TRBJ1-3	CASSLSAPGGTIYF	TGTGCCAGCAGCTTGTCTGCTCCGGGGGGCACCATATATTTT
TRBV5-6	NA	NA	14	TRBJ1-2	CASSSIGDNYGYTF	TGTGCCAGCAGCTCCATCGGGGATAACTATGGCTACACCTTC
TRBV5-1	NA	TRBD2	16	TRBJ2-5	CASSKSGVAGDGTQYF	TGCGCCAGCAGCAAAAGTGGAGTAGCGGGAGATGGGACCCAGTACTTC
TRBV18	NA	NA	12	TRBJ2-5	CASSPTRETQYF	TGTGCCAGCTCACCCACCCGGGAGACCCAGTACTTC
TRBV28	NA	TRBD2	14	TRBJ2-7	CASSLSGRTYEQYF	TGTGCCAGCAGTCTTAGCGGGAGGACCTACGAGCAGTACTTC
TRBV28	NA	TRBD2	13	TRBJ2-7	CATLIGGSHEQYF	TGTGCCACCCTCATCGGGGGGAGCCACGAGCAGTACTTC
TRBV3-1/TRBV3-2	NA	NA	14	TRBJ2-1	CASSQDSSYNEQFF	TGTGCCAGCAGCCAAGATTCTAGCTACAATGAGCAGTTCTTC
TRBV30	NA	TRBD2	18	TRBJ2-3	CAWSVISGSLFSTDTQYF	TGTGCCTGGAGTGTAATTAGCGGGTCTCTCTTTAGCACAGATACGCAGTATTTT
TRBV7-9	NA	NA	15	TRBJ2-3	CASSARHLRTDTQYF	TGTGCCAGCAGCGCACGACATCTACGCACAGATACGCAGTATTTT
TRBV30	NA	NA	12	TRBJ1-4	CAWTATNEKLFF	TGTGCCTGGACAGCAACTAATGAAAAACTGTTTTTT
TRBV5-1	NA	NA	14	TRBJ1-2	CASSLSPGVGGYTF	TGCGCCAGCAGCTTGAGCCCAGGGGTCGGTGGCTACACCTTC